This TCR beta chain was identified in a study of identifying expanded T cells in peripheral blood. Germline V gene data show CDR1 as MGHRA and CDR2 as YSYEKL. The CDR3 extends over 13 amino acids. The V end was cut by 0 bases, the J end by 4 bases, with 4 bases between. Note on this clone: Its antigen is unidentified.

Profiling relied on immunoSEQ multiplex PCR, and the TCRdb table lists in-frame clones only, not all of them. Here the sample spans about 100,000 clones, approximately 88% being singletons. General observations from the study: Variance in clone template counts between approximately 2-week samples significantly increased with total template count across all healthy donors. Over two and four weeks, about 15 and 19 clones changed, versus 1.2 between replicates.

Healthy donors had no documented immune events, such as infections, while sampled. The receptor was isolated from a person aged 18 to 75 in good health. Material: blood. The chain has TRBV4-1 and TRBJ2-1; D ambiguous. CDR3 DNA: TGCGCCAGCAGCCAAGAACATTACAATGAGCAGTTCTTC. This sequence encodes CASSQEHYNEQFF.